The clone carrying this T cell receptor beta chain was detected once. The antigen is undetermined. Germline CDR1 is SGHRS and CDR2 is YFSETQ. The CDR3 covers 15 residues. Healthy Caucasian individuals from Russia aged 6 to 90 served as donors. Extracted total RNA amounted to at least 5 micrograms for each sample. Then a second PCR, running roughly 6 to 11 cycles, was carried out with a sample-barcoded 5' primer and a J-beta primer mix. MiXCR was run by TCRdb on the 5' RACE reads, yielding one entry per CDR3 protein. The table shows around 1.5 million distinct CDR3 sequences, with 42% occurring only once. The entry originates in a study of blood T cells in healthy people across ages. Study observations and caveats: Among T cells, TCR beta diversity per million cells dropped roughly linearly as age rose.

The receptor's source is a woman under 30 in good health. Sequencing was carried out using blood. The chain combines TRBV5-1 with TRBJ2-5, with 13 bases matching TRBD2. The tail of the sequence fits TRBJ2-7 better, so the J call may be wrong. CDR3 nucleotide sequence: TGCGCCAGCAGCTTGACTAGCGGGAGGGCCGGCGAGCAGTACTTC. Its protein is CASSLTSGRAGEQYF.